The 32 T cell receptor beta chains below were found in one sample sequenced in a study of T cell responses to AZD1222 COVID-19 vaccine. TCRdb's table, derived via immunoSEQ multiplex PCR, lists solely in-frame clones and lacks some. The sample shows about 180,000 clones, about 90% of them seen only once. The source material was peripheral blood, sampled 28 days after the second AZD1222 dose. The receptors were gathered from an adult who received the AZD1222 COVID-19 vaccine.

The chain couples TRBV10-1 to TRBJ2-2; 8 bases fit TRBD1. Germline loops: CDR1 WNHNN, CDR2 SYGVQD (reference sequence). The CDR3 spans 14 residues. Trimming cost V 6 bases and J 5 bases; bases outside gene matches: 5. In DNA, the CDR3 is TGCGCCAGCAGCGGACAGGGAGGAACCGGGGAGCTGTTTTTT. This translates into CASSGQGGTGELFF.

The chain is built from TRBV7-9 and TRBJ1-2; 7 bases align to TRBD1. CDR3 size: 14 residues. Germline CDR1 and CDR2: SEHNR and FQNEAQ (reference sequence). The V gene end was trimmed by 5 bases and the J gene end by 4 bases; junction bases not matched to a gene: 7. CDR3 amino acids: CASSATGYSYGYTF. CDR3 in DNA: TGTGCCAGCAGCGCGACAGGGTATAGCTATGGCTACACCTTC. The full variable domain, completed using reference TRBV7-9 and TRBJ1-2, is DTGVSQNPRHKITKRGQNVTFRCDPISEHNRLYWYRQTLGQGPEFLTYFQNEAQLEKSRLLSDRFSAERPKGSFSTLEIQRTEQGDSAMYLCASSATGYSYGYTFGSGTRLTVV.

The chain recombines TRBV6-5 with TRBJ2-1; the D gene is possibly TRBD1 (7 bases). The CDR3 is 16 residues long. Deletions cut 1 base from V and 4 bases from J, with 14 bases between. The germline V gene encodes CDR1 MNHEY and CDR2 SVGAGI. The chain's CDR3 is CASSYLGQGGYNEQFF. The CDR3, as DNA: TGTGCCAGCAGTTACTTGGGGCAGGGGGGTTACAATGAGCAGTTCTTC.

The gene calls are TRBV7-9 and TRBJ1-5, with D tentatively TRBD1 (6 bases). CDR1 is SEHNR, CDR2 FQNEAQ, per germline (reference sequence). V was trimmed by 1 base and J by 4 bases, leaving 11 bases between them. This CDR3 region has 15 residues. DNA for the CDR3: TGTGCCAGCAGCTTAGAGGGGGGACCGAATCAGCCCCAGCATTTT. It yields the protein CASSLEGGPNQPQHF.

The rearrangement joins TRBV6-5 to TRBJ1-2; TRBD1 might be the D (5 bases). V was shortened by 6 bases and J by 4 bases, with 15 bases between the two germline ends. The CDR3 contains 14 residues. The V gene's germline CDR1 is MNHEY and CDR2 SVGAGI. The DNA for the CDR3 is TGTGCCAGCAGCGCCGGGAGGGGTGGCTATGGCTACACCTTC. It codes for CASSAGRGGYGYTF.

This sequence joins TRBV13 and TRBJ1-3, with D maybe TRBD1 (6 bases). The germline V gene has CDR1 PRHDT and CDR2 FYEKMQ (reference sequence). The V and J ends lost 5 bases and 0 bases respectively, with 11 bases between them. The CDR3 has 15 amino acids. CDR3: CASSLTGTSGNTIYF. The CDR3 coding sequence is TGTGCCAGCAGCCTCACAGGGACCTCTGGAAACACCATATATTTT.

This sequence joins TRBV7-9 and TRBJ2-6; D remains unclear. Trimming took 0 bases from V and 2 from J, leaving 8 bases between them. This CDR3 has 16 residues. Germline values: CDR1 SEHNR, CDR2 FQNEAQ (reference sequence). As DNA, the CDR3 is TGTGCCAGCAGCTTAGCCGCCCCCGCTGGGGCCAACGTCCTGACTTTC. This translates into CASSLAAPAGANVLTF. Full variable domain (rest looked up from reference TRBV7-9 and TRBJ2-6): DTGVSQNPRHKITKRGQNVTFRCDPISEHNRLYWYRQTLGQGPEFLTYFQNEAQLEKSRLLSDRFSAERPKGSFSTLEIQRTEQGDSAMYLCASSLAAPAGANVLTFGAGSRLTVL.

The V gene is TRBV3-1 (or the pseudogene TRBV3-2), the J gene TRBJ2-7; D gene unclear. V gave up 2 bases and J gave up 2 bases, with 10 bases separating them. The germline CDR1 and CDR2 sequences are LGHDT and YNNKEL (reference sequence). This CDR3 comprises 14 residues. Written as DNA, the CDR3 is TGTGCCAGCAGCCAACTTGTCCGACCCTACGAGCAGTACTTC. As protein: CASSQLVRPYEQYF.

The rearrangement uses TRBV6-6 and TRBJ1-1; maybe TRBD1 (6 bases). From germline, CDR1 is MNHNY and CDR2 SVGAGI (reference sequence). CDR3 length: 11 amino acids. Trimming stripped 11 bases from V and 4 bases from J, with 11 bases between. The CDR3 is CAGGGGTEAFF. The CDR3, as DNA: TGTGCCGGAGGGGGGGGCACTGAAGCTTTCTTT.

The chain recombines TRBV4-3 with TRBJ1-1; D remains unclear. Between the trimmed V and J ends, which lost 0 bases and 0 bases, there was a span of 5 bases. CDR1 is LGHNA, CDR2 YSLEER, per germline. The CDR3 runs to 14 residues. The CDR3 here is CASSQDSVNTEAFF. DNA of the CDR3: TGCGCCAGCAGCCAAGATTCAGTGAACACTGAAGCTTTCTTT.

This clone occurred once. The chain carries TRBV19 and TRBJ2-7, with 12 bases aligning to TRBD2. This CDR3 has 14 residues. The trim removed 6 bases at V and 5 bases at J, leaving 5 bases unmatched. Germline lookup yields CDR1 LNHDA and CDR2 SQIVND (reference sequence). CDR3 DNA: TGTGCCAGTAGCCGACTAGCGGGAGAGGACGAGCAGTACTTC. Protein product: CASSRLAGEDEQYF.

The chain recombines TRBV11-2 with TRBJ1-1, with D uncertain. CDR3 length: 14 residues. The V and J ends lost 4 bases and 5 bases respectively, with 14 bases between them. Germline V gene data show CDR1 as SGHAT and CDR2 as FQNNGV. In nucleotides, the CDR3 is TGTGCCAGCAGCTCAGTAGGGTGGGGAACTGAAGCTTTCTTT. Protein product: CASSSVGWGTEAFF.

V and J are TRBV6-5 and TRBJ1-4, with 8 bases aligning to TRBD1. This CDR3 has 14 residues. V trimming: 6 bases; J trimming: 5 bases; junction bases outside the gene matches: 5. Germline V gene data show CDR1 as MNHEY and CDR2 as SVGAGI. The CDR3 loop is CASRGQGWNEKLFF. CDR3 bases: TGTGCCAGCAGAGGACAGGGATGGAATGAAAAACTGTTTTTT.

The rearrangement links TRBV27 to TRBJ1-2; possibly TRBD1 for D (5 bases). This CDR3 spans 13 amino acids. CDR1 is MNHEY, CDR2 SMNVEV, per germline (reference sequence). V lost 3 bases and J 4 bases, leaving 9 bases between the germline ends. This CDR3 reads CASSFAGTYGYTF. CDR3 sequence (DNA): TGTGCCAGCAGTTTTGCAGGGACCTATGGCTACACCTTC.

This clone was observed once. The V and J genes are TRBV30 and TRBJ1-1; D remains unclear. The germline V and J ends were trimmed by 1 base and 3 bases, with 9 bases remaining between them. Germline lookup yields CDR1 GTSNPN and CDR2 SVGIG (reference sequence). The CDR3 is made up of 13 amino acids. The CDR3 DNA reads TGTGCCTGGAGTGGGGGAGACGACACTGAAGCTTTCTTT. Translating it yields CAWSGGDDTEAFF.

This chain uses TRBV7-9 with TRBJ2-5; TRBD1 aligns across 9 bases. Germline V CDR1 and CDR2: SEHNR, FQNEAQ (reference sequence). J lost 5 bases, V lost 3 bases, and 10 bases had no gene match. The CDR3 runs to 16 residues. The CDR3 sequence: CASSLDRGNILETQYF. CDR3 bases: TGTGCCAGCAGCTTGGACAGGGGAAACATCTTGGAGACCCAGTACTTC.

The chain recombines TRBV12-3 or TRBV12-4 with TRBJ1-2, with D unresolved. The CDR3 runs to 13 residues. Trimming pared 5 bases from V and 1 base from J, leaving 8 bases between. CDR3 bases: TGTGCCAGCAGTCCTGACGGTAACTATGGCTACACCTTC. It yields the protein CASSPDGNYGYTF.

The chain recombines TRBV6-2 or TRBV6-3 with TRBJ2-1; TRBD2 matches 14 bases. In germline, CDR1 is MNHEY, CDR2 SVGEGT. The CDR3 contains 20 residues. V trimming: 0 bases; J trimming: 8 bases; junction bases outside the gene matches: 15. The CDR3 protein is CASSYSRDVTSGRAGDEQFF. The CDR3 DNA reads as TGTGCCAGCAGTTACTCAAGGGATGTGACTAGCGGGAGGGCCGGGGATGAGCAGTTCTTC.

The genes are TRBV28 and TRBJ1-5; TRBD1 matches 8 bases. CDR1 and CDR2 from the germline V gene are MDHEN and SYDVKM. This CDR3 spans 14 amino acids. J lost 6 bases, V lost 6 bases, and 7 bases had no gene match. CDR3 DNA: TGTGCCAGCAGCCCGACAGGGGTCGCTCAGCCCCAGCATTTT. Translating it yields CASSPTGVAQPQHF.

J is TRBJ2-7 and V is TRBV25-1; 8 nucleotides line up with TRBD1. The CDR3 sequence is 12 residues long. Germline lookup yields CDR1 MGHDK and CDR2 SYGVNS. The V gene end was trimmed by 7 bases and the J gene end by 4 bases; junction bases not matched to a gene: 3. The CDR3 here is CASTDRVYEQYF. The CDR3 coding sequence is TGTGCCAGCACGGACAGGGTTTACGAGCAGTACTTC.

The CDR3 bases are TGTGCCAGCAGCGAGGGCGGGGTCCGCACAGATACGCAGTATTTT. Its translation: CASSEGGVRTDTQYF. The V gene is TRBV7-2, the J gene TRBJ2-3; perhaps TRBD2 as D (6 bases). The CDR3 is 15 residues long. V was clipped by 5 bases and J by 1 base, with 13 bases between them. Per the germline V gene, CDR1 is SGHTA and CDR2 is FQGNSA.

This rearrangement joins TRBV7-2 to TRBJ2-3; D unresolved. The CDR3 runs to 14 residues. Germline CDR1 reads SGHTA; CDR2 reads FQGNSA. The V end was cut by 2 bases, the J end by 4 bases, with 10 bases between. CDR3 in DNA: TGTGCCAGCAGCTTAACATGGGTCCCAGATACGCAGTATTTT. Protein sequence: CASSLTWVPDTQYF. The full variable domain, with the rest looked up from reference TRBV7-2 and TRBJ2-3, is GAGVSQSPSNKVTEKGKDVELRCDPISGHTALYWYRQSLGQGLEFLIYFQGNSAPDKSGLPSDRFSAERTGGSVSTLTIQRTQQEDSAVYLCASSLTWVPDTQYFGPGTRLTVL.

The J gene is TRBJ1-6, the V gene TRBV5-6; D possibly corresponds to TRBD1 (6 bases). Germline V gives CDR1 SGHDT, CDR2 YYEEEE. The CDR3 runs 15 residues. V shed 4 bases and J shed 8 bases, with 16 bases lying between them. The CDR3 sequence: CASSRGGGGDSPLHF. The CDR3 nucleotides read TGTGCCAGCAGCCGGGGCGGAGGGGGTGATTCACCCCTCCACTTT.

The chain couples TRBV27 to TRBJ2-7; TRBD1 agrees at 7 bases. The length of the CDR3 is 15 residues. Germline lookup yields CDR1 MNHEY and CDR2 SMNVEV (reference sequence). Trimming at V came to 2 bases and at J to 7 bases, leaving 11 bases not matched to a gene. The CDR3 coding sequence is TGTGCCAGCAGTTTACGGGACAGCTTCGGTAGGGAGCAGTACTTC. Translated: CASSLRDSFGREQYF.

This chain links TRBV7-2 with TRBJ1-1; 7 bases map to TRBD1. The CDR3 has 16 residues. From germline, CDR1 is SGHTA and CDR2 FQGNSA. J was trimmed by 3 bases and V by 4 bases; bases with no gene match: 11. DNA of the CDR3: TGTGCCAGCAGCTCTCTCCTTAGGACAGGCGACACTGAAGCTTTCTTT. Its protein is CASSSLLRTGDTEAFF.

The chain combines TRBV6-5 with TRBJ2-7; 7 bases fit TRBD1. CDR3 length: 14 residues. Germline CDR1 is MNHEY and CDR2 is SVGAGI. The V segment lost 6 bases and the J segment 4 bases; nucleotides outside the gene matches: 9. CDR3 nucleotide sequence: TGTGCCAGCAGACCTACACAGGGGATGTACGAGCAGTACTTC. It yields the protein CASRPTQGMYEQYF.

This clone was seen a single time. This chain joins TRBV12-3 or TRBV12-4 and TRBJ1-3; tentative D call: TRBD1 (6 bases). The CDR3 is made up of 12 amino acids. V was clipped by 11 bases and J by 4 bases, with 12 bases between them. For the CDR3, the DNA is TGTGCCGGGGGGGGCGGCGGAAACACCATATATTTT. Protein product: CAGGGGGNTIYF.

The J gene is TRBJ1-1, the V gene TRBV28; 9 nucleotides match TRBD1. V shed 3 bases and J 6 bases; nucleotides not matched to a gene: 8. CDR3 length equals 15 residues. The germline V gene encodes CDR1 MDHEN and CDR2 SYDVKM. Here the CDR3 reads CASSFLDRGGPEAFF. For the CDR3, the DNA is TGTGCCAGCAGTTTCCTGGACAGGGGAGGACCTGAAGCTTTCTTT.

V is TRBV9 and J is TRBJ1-2; 8 bases align to TRBD1. The CDR3 totals 16 residues. Per the germline V gene, CDR1 is SGDLS and CDR2 is YYNGEE. The trim removed 0 bases at V and 2 bases at J, leaving 6 bases unmatched. The CDR3 reads CASSVGQGANNYGYTF. Here the CDR3 DNA reads TGTGCCAGCAGCGTAGGTCAGGGGGCGAACAACTATGGCTACACCTTC.

This rearrangement joins TRBV5-1 to TRBJ1-4; D gene ambiguous. V was cut by 0 bases and J by 0 bases, with 6 bases left in between. Germline lookup yields CDR1 SGHRS and CDR2 YFSETQ. CDR3 length equals 15 residues. The CDR3 DNA is TGCGCCAGCAGCTTGGGGGCGACAACTAATGAAAAACTGTTTTTT. Amino acid sequence: CASSLGATTNEKLFF.

This chain joins TRBV18 and TRBJ2-4; 8 bases are shared with TRBD1. Germline V lookup: CDR1 KGHSH, CDR2 LQKENI. CDR3 length: 16 residues. V lost 2 bases to trimming and J lost 1 base; unmatched junction nucleotides: 4. The CDR3 protein is CASSPRTGSAKNIQYF. DNA for the CDR3: TGTGCCAGCTCACCAAGGACAGGGAGCGCCAAAAACATTCAGTACTTC.

The V call is TRBV5-6, the J call TRBJ2-2, with TRBD1 identical over 7 bases. The V segment lost 2 bases and the J segment 8 bases; nucleotides outside the gene matches: 3. This CDR3 is 13 amino acids long. Germline CDR1 SGHDT, CDR2 YYEEEE. DNA of the CDR3: TGTGCCAGCAGCTTTAACAGGGGTGGGGAGCTGTTTTTT. It translates to CASSFNRGGELFF.